This T cell receptor beta chain was identified in a study of T-cell memory formation after mild COVID-19 (dated by TCRdb to the early 2020s). The study in broad terms: Most TCR sequence clusters were specific to one of the two donors. Longitudinal TCRalpha and TCRbeta repertoire sequencing tracked T-cell clones expanding and contracting after mild COVID-19 in two donors. Two young, previously healthy adult volunteers made up the cohort, one male and one female.

On the study overall, not on this receptor specifically: Contracting CD4+ clones appeared mostly in the CM and EM memory subsets, whereas CD8+ clones were enriched in EMRA. Whether the second-wave clones peaking on day 37 were SARS-CoV-2 specific was not confirmed. Some responding clones were detected in pre-infection memory, suggesting pre-existing cross-reactive memory T cells joined the SARS-CoV-2 response. Only a couple of mild cases were covered by the study, and larger cohorts that include severe cases with pre-infection samples were considered necessary. Clones contracting from day 15 to 85 had balanced CD4/CD8 phenotypes, while a second wave expanding from day 15 to 37 was biased towards CD4+.

Ficoll-Paque density gradient centrifugation was used to isolate PBMCs. Reads for this sample came from an Illumina NovaSeq 6000. TCRalpha and TCRbeta cDNA libraries were constructed by 5'RACE with constant-segment primers, with sample barcodes and unique molecular identifiers being introduced. Trizol reagent was used to extract RNA from every sample. Library amplification was performed in two PCR steps, and a second sample barcode and Illumina TruSeq adapters were introduced in the second step. The libraries were sequenced on an Illumina NovaSeq using 2 x 150 bp paired-end reads. The authors' analysis ran thus. With migec v1.2.7, reads were demultiplexed and then collapsed into UMI-guided consensus sequences. Using mixcr v2.1.11, UMI consensuses were aligned to TRA and TRB V and J templates and then assembled into clonotypes. A clonotype was counted as expanded or contracted only if both edgeR and NoisET called the change significant, with noise models trained on biological replicates. For edgeR calls, the cutoffs were a false discovery rate-adjusted p below 0.01 and a log2 fold-change threshold of 1. As an exploratory analysis of dynamics, max-normalized trajectories of the 1000 most abundant clonotypes were examined by PCA with hierarchical clustering. Each responding clone was given a CD4 or CD8 phenotype based on the CD4+ and CD8+ repertoires, which had been sequenced separately. TCRdb reworked the public reads: Q25 trimming with fastp, MiXCR clone assembly, productive beta chains retained. Rows with a matching CDR3 protein are joined into one entry that keeps the most common DNA and genes. The V and J calls and clone size are TCRdb's, not the authors'. The table for this sample lists about 390,000 distinct CDR3 sequences; roughly 15% of them were counted only once. The ten largest make up 20% to 25% of the sample.

This clonotype was recorded a few times. Its antigen target is currently unknown. Base quality data are lacking; no much larger clone is found one base away. Material: PBMCs or a T cell subset sorted from them (not recorded which). This sequence was found in a man between 18 and 35 years old who had mild COVID-19 (a few samples of this study predate the infection). The sample titles of this study are shuffled in the database, so cell type and time point are left out; the donor was told from shared clones.

The CDR3: CASSLGARDRVHIQYF. The nucleotides read TGTGCCAGCAGCTTAGGGGCCCGGGACAGGGTGCACATTCAGTACTTC. The chain is assembled from TRBV11-2 and TRBJ2-4, with 9 bases in between that match TRBD1. V has 1 base trimmed and J has 8 bases trimmed; junction bases matching no gene number 9. CDR1 SGHAT and CDR2 FQNNGV were looked up in the germline V gene. Measured from the cysteine to the phenylalanine, the CDR3 is 16 residues long. The only DNA kept is the CDR3, 48 bases in frame from the first base.